Below, 13 T cell receptor beta chains from the same sample are listed, as sequenced in a study of T cells after yellow fever vaccination. TCRdb analysed the 5' RACE reads with MiXCR anew, one entry per CDR3 protein. Found here are 620,000 or so distinct CDR3 sequences, roughly a sixth of them singletons; the top ten hold roughly 17%. Sequenced here: PBMCs, sampled 4 to 6 days after the first yellow fever vaccination. These receptors were taken from a man between 18 and 35 years old who received the YFV17D yellow fever vaccine.

The rearrangement uses TRBV29-1 and TRBJ2-5; D ambiguous. Germline lookup yields CDR1 SQVTM and CDR2 ANQGSEA. The CDR3 loop spans 13 amino acids. The ends were cut back, 5 bases at V and 0 bases at J, with 10 bases in the middle. The CDR3 DNA reads TGCAGCGTTTCTAGGCAGGACCAAGAGACCCAGTACTTC. Encoded protein: CSVSRQDQETQYF. Drawing the rest from reference TRBV29-1 and TRBJ2-5, the complete variable domain is SAVISQKPSRDICQRGTSLTIQCQVDSQVTMMFWYRQQPGQSLTLIATANQGSEATYESGFVIDKFPISRPNLTFSTLTVSNMSPEDSSIYLCSVSRQDQETQYFGPGTRLLVL.

The chain joins TRBV20-1 to TRBJ2-7, with a tentative D call TRBD2 (6 bases). The CDR3 extends over 14 amino acids. The V and J ends lost 0 bases and 6 bases respectively, with 15 bases between them. Germline CDR1 and CDR2: DFQATT and SNEGSKA (reference sequence). CDR3 residues: CSARDQPGRGEQYV. Here the CDR3 DNA reads TGCAGTGCTAGAGATCAACCCGGGCGGGGCGAGCAGTACGTC.

This clonotype has more than one count but fewer than ten. The rearrangement joins TRBV7-6 to TRBJ2-1; TRBD2 matches at 13 bases. Losses at the gene ends were 5 bases for V and 4 bases for J; bases not matched to a gene: 5. The CDR3 loop spans 16 amino acids. Germline CDR1 and CDR2: SGHVS and FNYEAQ. CDR3 coding DNA: TGTGCCAGCAGCCCCGGGACTAGCGGGACTTACAATGAGCAGTTCTTC. Translating it yields CASSPGTSGTYNEQFF.

The sample holds many counts of this clonotype. The V call is TRBV7-9, the J call TRBJ2-3; 7 nucleotides match TRBD2. J was trimmed by 6 bases and V by 4 bases; bases with no gene match: 10. CDR3 length: 15 residues. Germline V gene sequence: CDR1 SEHNR, CDR2 FQNEAQ (reference sequence). The CDR3 here is CASSSRDYERDTQYF. CDR3 in DNA: TGTGCCAGCAGCTCTCGGGACTACGAACGGGATACGCAGTATTTT.

This clonotype came up a few times. The V gene is TRBV3-1, the J gene TRBJ2-1; D ambiguous. The V gene's germline CDR1 is LGHDT and CDR2 YNNKEL (reference sequence). This CDR3 is built from 12 residues. V lost 5 bases and J 9 bases, leaving 11 bases between the germline ends. The CDR3 protein is CASSGGLSEQFF. CDR3 DNA: TGTGCCAGCAGCGGTGGTCTAAGTGAGCAGTTCTTC.

The sample holds a few counts of this clonotype. The rearrangement joins TRBV29-1 to TRBJ2-1, with a possible D match to TRBD1 (7 bases). CDR1 and CDR2 (germline): SQVTM, ANQGSEA. The CDR3 totals 16 residues. The ends were cut back, 4 bases at V and 1 base at J, with 17 bases in the middle. CDR3 DNA sequence: TGCAGCGTTGTTGTCCAGCAGGGGGGATCCTACAATGAGCAGTTCTTC. Translating it yields CSVVVQQGGSYNEQFF.

This clonotype was observed a few times. This chain uses TRBV18 with TRBJ2-7; 7 bases agree with TRBD2. Germline V lookup: CDR1 KGHSH, CDR2 LQKENI. V trimming: 4 bases; J trimming: 2 bases; junction bases outside the gene matches: 8. The CDR3 consists of 15 residues. CDR3 region: CASSLVGTIPYEQYF. DNA of the CDR3: TGTGCCAGCTCACTGGTAGGGACTATCCCCTACGAGCAGTACTTC.

This clonotype was counted a few times. The chain is built from TRBV20-1 and TRBJ2-5, with a possible D match to TRBD1 (6 bases). Germline assignment: CDR1 DFQATT and CDR2 SNEGSKA (reference sequence). CDR3 length equals 14 residues. V dropped 5 bases and J dropped 6 bases, with 19 bases sitting between them. The DNA of the CDR3 is TGCAGTGCTTTCCGGGACATACAGGGTCAGACCCAGTACTTC. Protein: CSAFRDIQGQTQYF.

This clonotype was seen more than once but under ten times. This chain links TRBV20-1 with TRBJ2-3; 10 nucleotides agree with TRBD2. This CDR3 is built from 15 residues. The ends lost 6 bases at V and 2 bases at J; junction bases unmatched: 8. Germline lookup yields CDR1 DFQATT and CDR2 SNEGSKA (reference sequence). The CDR3 protein is CSATGLADSTDTQYF. CDR3 coding DNA: TGCAGTGCCACCGGACTAGCGGATTCCACAGATACGCAGTATTTT.

The chain uses TRBV18 and TRBJ2-1; D not resolved. Germline CDR1 reads KGHSH; CDR2 reads LQKENI. This CDR3 is built from 12 residues. Trimming shortened V by 6 bases and J by 7 bases, and 10 bases separated the two germline ends. CDR3 coding DNA: TGTGCCAGCTCGTCGGACCTAAATGAGCAGTTCTTC. It encodes CASSSDLNEQFF. The whole variable domain, remainder taken from reference TRBV18 and TRBJ2-1, is NAGVMQNPRHLVRRRGQEARLRCSPMKGHSHVYWYRQLPEEGLKFMVYLQKENIIDESGMPKERFSAEFPKEGPSILRIQQVVRGDSAAYFCASSSDLNEQFFGPGTRLTVL.

Only a few counts were recorded for this clonotype. The chain links TRBV11-2 to TRBJ2-7; 7 nucleotides match TRBD2. Germline V CDR1 and CDR2: SGHAT, FQNNGV. With 1 base clipped from V and 5 bases from J, the junction kept 8 bases outside the gene matches. The CDR3 spans 15 residues. The CDR3 nucleotides are TGTGCCAGCAGCTTAGGTTCTGGACTAGTCCACGAGCAGTACTTC. Amino acids: CASSLGSGLVHEQYF.

The rearrangement uses TRBV5-1 and TRBJ2-2, with TRBD1 identical over 9 bases. The V segment lost 2 bases and the J segment 4 bases; nucleotides outside the gene matches: 3. The germline V gene has CDR1 SGHRS and CDR2 YFSETQ. This CDR3 has 15 residues. The chain's CDR3 is CASSFGTGSTGELFF. As DNA, the CDR3 is TGCGCCAGCAGCTTCGGGACAGGGAGCACCGGGGAGCTGTTTTTT.

In its sample, this clonotype was seen many times. CDR3 coding DNA: TGTGCCAGCAGCAGATACTACAGGGGGCCTGGCTACACCTTC. Residues: CASSRYYRGPGYTF. This chain uses TRBV5-6 with TRBJ1-2, with 9 positions matching TRBD1. This CDR3 contains 14 residues. The V gene's germline CDR1 is SGHDT and CDR2 YYEEEE. V lost 4 bases, J lost 7 bases, and 8 bases stayed unmatched.